This T cell receptor (beta chain) is drawn from a study of CXCR3-negative and CXCR3-positive naive CD8 T cells. Study observations and caveats: Naive cells that were CXCR3-negative or CXCR3-positive used TRBV-TRBJ genes alike, while memory cells diverged. Whereas both naive subsets had comparably high diversity, memory CD8+ cells had much lower diversity. Against CXCR3-negative naive cells, CXCR3-positive naive cells showed more hydrophobic TRB CDR3s.

Germline lookup yields CDR1 SGHRS and CDR2 YFSETQ. The CDR3 spans 14 residues. Details on this clonotype: Its antigen is undetermined.

The CD45RO-CCR7+CD27+CD95- phenotype denoted naive CD8+ T cells. Via 5' RACE with UMI labels, TRB cDNA libraries were prepared. TCRdb derives one entry per CDR3 protein from the 5' RACE reads, leaving out DNA. The sample has roughly 26,000 distinct CDR3 sequences; the top ten hold about 2.8%. The sequenced material came from naive CXCR3- CD8+ T cells from blood. The subset denotes: CD45RO-CCR7+CD27+CD95- naive CD8+ T cells lacking CXCR3 (TNR3-). The source of this sequence is a human donor in good health. Some clones in this sample may be carry-over from other donors' samples. The V gene is TRBV5-1, the J gene TRBJ1-1. The CDR3 sequence is CASSLAGSSTEAFF.